This T cell receptor (beta chain) was identified during a study of blood T cell repertoires in COVID-19. Authors' methods: Amplification with reference gene primers provided the estimates of nucleated cell counts. Method: immunoSEQ multiplex PCR; TCRdb's copy keeps in-frame clones and lacks some. The DNA gave D and trimming, while V, J and clone size come from that table. The data hold under 500,000 clones, with 70% to 90% observed a single time. Membership in each cohort depended on participant-reported clinical history. Trimming removed 5 bases at V and 6 bases at J, with 19 bases between. CDR1 LNHDA and CDR2 SQIVND come from the germline V gene (reference sequence). The CDR3 runs to 15 residues.

The source of this sequence is a woman aged 18-35 years with acute COVID-19. Sequencing used PBMCs or T cells enriched from blood (not recorded which). The chain links TRBV19 to TRBJ1-2; tentative D call: TRBD1 (6 bases). CDR3 in amino acids: CASSFFYRALDGYTF. The CDR3 DNA reads TGTGCCAGTAGTTTTTTCTACAGGGCCCTAGATGGCTACACCTTC. The complete variable domain, with remaining parts taken from reference TRBV19 and TRBJ1-2, reads DGGITQSPKYLFRKEGQNVTLSCEQNLNHDAMYWYRQDPGQGLRLIYYSQIVNDFQKGDIAEGYSVSREKKESFPLTVTSAQKNPTAFYLCASSFFYRALDGYTFGSGTRLTVV.